This T cell receptor beta chain appears in the sequencing data of a study of spatial heterogeneity in lung cancer. Described time point: sample taken at primary tumor resection. Sequencing was performed on whole RNA extracted from tumor and nontumor lung tissue, or from frozen PBMC, and the material was left unsorted. MiXCR was run by TCRdb on the 5' RACE reads, yielding one entry per CDR3 protein. The data show about 95,000 distinct CDR3 sequences, around 8.6% seen once. This clonotype was counted many times. The V gene's germline CDR1 is SGHAT and CDR2 FQNNGV. V dropped 2 bases and J dropped 4; count of bases not matched to a gene: 14. This CDR3 region has 18 residues.

The source was PBMCs, collected at surgery. The TCR sequence derives from a male donor with early-stage non-small cell lung cancer. V is TRBV11-2 and J is TRBJ2-5, with 9 positions matching TRBD2. This CDR3 reads CASSLPTISGGPRETQYF. The DNA of the CDR3 is TGTGCCAGCAGCTTACCGACGATCAGCGGGGGGCCGAGAGAGACCCAGTACTTC.